This T cell receptor beta chain came from a study of blood T cell repertoires in COVID-19. Original processing notes: Quantification of nucleated cells was approximated via reference gene primer amplification. Sequencing was performed with immunoSEQ multiplex PCR; in TCRdb, only in-frame clones are kept and a portion is missing. V and J calls and clone size are given by that table; D and trimming were obtained from the DNA. The data contain over 65,000 clones, 80% to 90% of them seen just once; the ten biggest clones take up around 9.2%. The CDR3 is made up of 22 amino acids. Looked up from germline, CDR1 is MNHEY and CDR2 is SMNVEV (reference sequence). The junction had 24 bases not matched to a gene; V was cut back by 2 bases and J by 2 bases.

The sequence derives from a human donor in a cohort sampled during active COVID-19. The source material was peripheral blood. The rearrangement links TRBV27 to TRBJ2-3; 8 positions agree with TRBD2. The DNA of the CDR3 is TGTGCCAGCAGTTTACCCCCCGTGTTCGTTAGCGGGATTCTGCCTTCCACAGATACGCAGTATTTT. Translated, it gives CASSLPPVFVSGILPSTDTQYF.